This TCR beta chain was recorded in a study of blood T cell repertoires in COVID-19. The wider study: Samples of COVID-19 (acute and convalescent) were obtained from the United States, Italy and Spain. Sample material is recorded as cDNA or gDNA derived from T cells, B-cell-depleted T cells, or PBMCs.

In germline, CDR1 is SQVTM, CDR2 ANQGSEA. The V and J ends lost 6 bases and 0 bases respectively, with 12 bases between them. This CDR3 spans 14 amino acids. As originally analysed: Amplification of reference gene primers was used by the study to estimate nucleated cell counts. Data came from immunoSEQ multiplex PCR; TCRdb stores just in-frame clones and leaves some out. That table supplies the V and J calls and clone size; D and trimming were determined from the DNA. The data hold some 350,000 clones, with around four fifths observed a single time. The sequenced material came from peripheral blood. This chain joins TRBV29-1 and TRBJ2-1, with no clear D. The sequence derives from a man aged 30 to 45 with active or convalescent COVID-19. The CDR3, as DNA: TGCAGCGTCCCGGTCCGGAGCTCCTACAATGAGCAGTTCTTC. Translation gives CSVPVRSSYNEQFF.